The present entry profiles one TCR beta chain with its context. This record comes from a study of shared clonotypes between healthy human individuals. Study details: Donors consisted of two women and a few men between 18 and 49.

Combination of CD45RO+ cells with CCR7-negative CD45RA+ TemRA cells was used for CD8 memory. The ends were cut back, 6 bases at V and 2 bases at J, with 13 bases in the middle. This CDR3 is built from 15 residues. Per germline, CDR1 MNHEY and CDR2 SVGAGI. Investigators spread the genomic DNA of each subset evenly over several immunoSEQ plates. Measured with immunoSEQ multiplex PCR; TCRdb has only the in-frame clones, and not every one. The data show about 380,000 clones, just over 95% seen once. Material for sequencing was memory CD8+ T cells sorted from blood. Stated subset: CD45RO+ cells pooled with CCR7-negative TemRA cells. The chain carries TRBV6-5 and TRBJ2-2, with D hard to call. The receptor was derived from a man between 25 and 39 years old in good health. The CDR3 bases are TGTGCCAGCAGCCTCCGGGTCCATAACACCGGGGAGCTGTTTTTT. It encodes CASSLRVHNTGELFF.